The following is a T cell receptor beta chain sequence with its context. This specimen belongs to a study of blood T cell repertoires in COVID-19. Participants, 18 to 89 years old, spanned 25 or so US areas. Germline CDR1 is LNHDA and CDR2 is SQIVND (reference sequence). The CDR3 has 14 residues. With 3 bases removed from V and 0 bases from J, the gap between germline ends came to 8 bases. Method: immunoSEQ multiplex PCR; TCRdb's copy keeps in-frame clones and lacks some. The sample lists hundreds of thousands of clones, 87% seen once, with about 5.5% in the top ten. This TCR was sampled from a woman between 40 and 55 years old who had recovered from COVID-19. This sequence joins TRBV19 and TRBJ1-1; no firm D call. The sequenced material came from PBMCs or T cells enriched from blood (not recorded which). The CDR3 here is CASSIGGMNTEAFF. CDR3 in DNA: TGTGCCAGTAGTATCGGAGGGATGAACACTGAAGCTTTCTTT.